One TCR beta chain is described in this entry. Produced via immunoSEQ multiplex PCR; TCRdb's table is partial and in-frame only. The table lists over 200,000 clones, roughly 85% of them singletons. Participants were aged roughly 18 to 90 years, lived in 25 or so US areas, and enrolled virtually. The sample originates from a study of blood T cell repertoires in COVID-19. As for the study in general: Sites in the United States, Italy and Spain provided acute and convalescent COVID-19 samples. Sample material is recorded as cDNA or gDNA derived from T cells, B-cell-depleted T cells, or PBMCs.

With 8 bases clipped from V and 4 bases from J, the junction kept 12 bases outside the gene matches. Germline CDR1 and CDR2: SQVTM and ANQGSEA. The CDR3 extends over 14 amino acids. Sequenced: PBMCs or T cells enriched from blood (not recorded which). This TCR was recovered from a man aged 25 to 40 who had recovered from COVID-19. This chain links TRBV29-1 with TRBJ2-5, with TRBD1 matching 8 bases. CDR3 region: CSSRAGGDSETQYF. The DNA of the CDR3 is TGCAGCTCCCGAGCAGGGGGCGACTCAGAGACCCAGTACTTC.